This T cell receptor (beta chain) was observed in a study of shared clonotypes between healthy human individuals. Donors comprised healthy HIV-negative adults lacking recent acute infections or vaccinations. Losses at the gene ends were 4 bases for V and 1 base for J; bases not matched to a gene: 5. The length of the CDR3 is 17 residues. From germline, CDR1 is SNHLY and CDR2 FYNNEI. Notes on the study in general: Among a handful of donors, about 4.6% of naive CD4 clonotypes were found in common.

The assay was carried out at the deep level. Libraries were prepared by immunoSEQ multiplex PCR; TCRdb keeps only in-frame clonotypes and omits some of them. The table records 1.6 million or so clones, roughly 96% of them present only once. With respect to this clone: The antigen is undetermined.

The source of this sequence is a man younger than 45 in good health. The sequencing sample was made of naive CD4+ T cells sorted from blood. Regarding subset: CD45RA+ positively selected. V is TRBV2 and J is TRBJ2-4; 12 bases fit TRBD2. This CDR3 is CASSVLAGGMAKNIQYF. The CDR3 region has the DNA TGTGCCAGCAGTGTCCTAGCGGGAGGGATGGCCAAAAACATTCAGTACTTC.